One and the same sample provided the 6 T cell receptor beta chains below, sequenced in a study of CD8+ T cells in alopecia areata. After isolation, RNA underwent reverse transcription to generate cDNA as the sequencing template. TCRdb's table, derived via immunoSEQ multiplex PCR, lists solely in-frame clones and lacks some. The profile shows approximately 61,000 clones, around 97% of them singletons. Sequenced material: CD8+ T cells sorted from blood, taken at week 0. The receptor source for this set is a human donor with alopecia areata.

The chain recombines TRBV7-2 with TRBJ2-7; D gene ambiguous. Trimming removed 6 bases from V and 3 bases from J, with 15 bases in between. This CDR3 comprises 14 residues. Germline lookup yields CDR1 SGHTA and CDR2 FQGNSA. The CDR3 DNA reads TGTGCCAGCAGTCCCACTCAGTGGAGCTACGAGCAGTACTTC. This translates into CASSPTQWSYEQYF.

The chain couples TRBV7-8 to TRBJ2-7; TRBD2 aligns across 9 bases. Per the germline V gene, CDR1 is SGHVS and CDR2 is FQNEAQ. The CDR3 runs 15 residues. Losses at the gene ends were 4 bases for V and 6 bases for J; bases not matched to a gene: 10. The CDR3 DNA reads as TGTGCCAGCAGCTCGCCGGCGGGGGGGGACGGCGAGCAGTACTTC. This translates into CASSSPAGGDGEQYF.

This chain links TRBV28 with TRBJ2-2; D may be TRBD2 (6 bases). V was pared by 3 bases and J by 5 bases, with 16 bases between. This CDR3 has 16 amino acids. Germline values: CDR1 MDHEN, CDR2 SYDVKM. The CDR3 reads CASSFLRAGRTGELFF. The CDR3 DNA reads as TGTGCCAGCAGTTTTCTGCGGGCAGGGAGGACCGGGGAGCTGTTTTTT.

The genes are TRBV25-1 and TRBJ2-5; D unresolved. Trimming stripped 2 bases from V and 2 bases from J, with 9 bases between. Per germline, CDR1 MGHDK and CDR2 SYGVNS. The CDR3 spans 14 residues. CDR3 residues: CASSEDGLQETQYF. Written as DNA, the CDR3 is TGTGCCAGCAGTGAAGACGGATTACAAGAGACCCAGTACTTC. Based on the CDR3 plus reference TRBV25-1 and TRBJ2-5, the full variable domain is EADIYQTPRYLVIGTGKKITLECSQTMGHDKMYWYQQDPGMELHLIHYSYGVNSTEKGDLSSESTVSRIRTEHFPLTLESARPSHTSQYLCASSEDGLQETQYFGPGTRLLVL.

J is TRBJ1-2 and V is TRBV28; 7 bases agree with TRBD1. V lost 5 bases and J lost 4; bases outside the gene matches: 7. The CDR3 contains 14 residues. CDR1 MDHEN and CDR2 SYDVKM come from the germline V gene. The CDR3 protein is CASSAGGGFYGYTF. In DNA, the CDR3 is TGTGCCAGCAGTGCAGGGGGGGGCTTCTATGGCTACACCTTC.

The chain couples TRBV30 to TRBJ2-1, with 8 bases identical to TRBD1. V lost 1 base to trimming and J lost 8 bases; unmatched junction nucleotides: 10. Germline CDR1 reads GTSNPN; CDR2 reads SVGIG (reference sequence). The CDR3 covers 15 residues. The CDR3 nucleotides read TGTGCCTGGAGTGATGGAGGGACAGGTATCGATGAGCAGTTCTTC. Translated, it gives CAWSDGGTGIDEQFF.